A selection of T cell receptor beta chains follows, all from one sample in a study of shared clonotypes between healthy human individuals. Some clones are missing from TCRdb's copy, which holds only in-frame ones; the method was immunoSEQ multiplex PCR. The table has hundreds of thousands of clones, roughly four fifths seen once. Sequencing used PBMCs. Receptors were obtained from a middle-aged woman in good health. Some clones in this sample may be carry-over from other donors' samples. The CDR3 runs from the conserved cysteine through the conserved F or W.

j_call | v_call | cdr3_aa
TRBJ2-3 | TRBV5-1 | CASSYTLAGVRDTQYF
TRBJ2-1 | TRBV29-1 | CSGGQGSYNEQFF
TRBJ2-1 | TRBV30 | CAWTREGGSPYNEQFF
TRBJ1-1 | TRBV4-3 | CASSQDVRGYTEAFF
TRBJ2-7 | TRBV30 | CAWSIGTSATYEQYF
TRBJ2-1 | TRBV1 | CTSSQAGLAHLAYNEQFF
TRBJ2-7 | TRBV6-1 | CASERDRGDGYEQYF
TRBJ2-7 | TRBV4-1 | CASSQVGGYEQYF
TRBJ2-5 | TRBV28 | CASSPWGTVETQYF
TRBJ2-5 | TRBV4-1 | CASSLRPPLTGVGQETQYF
TRBJ2-1 | TRBV7-2 | CASSLESGGSYNEQFF
TRBJ2-1 | TRBV9 | CASSPHLAGGDNEQFF
TRBJ1-4 | TRBV29-1 | CSVGKGIELFF
TRBJ2-7 | TRBV5-1 | CASSWGQTYEQYF
TRBJ1-5 | TRBV5-1 | CASSVGQGNQPQHF
TRBJ2-3 | TRBV7-9 | CASSLGLVNTQYF
TRBJ2-7 | TRBV28 | CASSPSGTGLYEQYF
TRBJ2-3 | TRBV6-4 | CASSDGTSGGSTDTQYF
TRBJ2-6 | TRBV21-1 | CASSKGAGATGANVLTF
TRBJ2-6 | TRBV7-2 | CASSPGLAGNSGANVLTF
TRBJ1-4 | TRBV21-1 | CASSKGLAGPNEKLFF
TRBJ2-2 | TRBV5-6 | CASSFYGDLANTGELFF
TRBJ2-3 | TRBV4-3 | CASSQEPRTSGRTDTQYF
TRBJ1-1 | TRBV6-1 | CASSEGQRITEAFF
TRBJ2-5 | TRBV2 | CASRGTAAGTQYF
TRBJ2-7 | TRBV9 | CASSVVGRRGDEQYF
TRBJ2-7 | TRBV11-2 | CASSSWTSGRAGSYEQYF
TRBJ2-7 | TRBV14 | CASSQVRGEGLYEQYF
TRBJ1-1 | TRBV18 | CASSPSEQGGTEAFF
TRBJ2-7 | TRBV19 | CASSSTGTGYAVQYF
TRBJ1-5 | TRBV7-9 | CASSYYFGTGVSNQPQHF
TRBJ2-1 | TRBV5-1 | CASSLESSGSREQFF
TRBJ1-5 | TRBV7-9 | CASTIGGSNQPQHF
TRBJ2-5 | TRBV7-9 | CASSLAIGLAGKETQYF
TRBJ2-1 | TRBV6-5 | CASSYSAGGSPNEQFF
TRBJ2-7 | TRBV11-2 | CASSPGTGRSEQYF
TRBJ1-1 | TRBV10-2 | CASSTSQGRNTEAFF
TRBJ2-1 | TRBV6-6 | CASSPVQNEQFF
TRBJ2-1 | TRBV19 | CASRGYAYNEQFF
TRBJ2-2 | TRBV9 | CASSVGSGTGELFF
TRBJ2-1 | TRBV29-1 | CSVDDWGNEQFF
TRBJ1-2 | TRBV30 | CAWMKGQEVSGYTF
TRBJ2-7 | TRBV18 | CASSPAVPLGGGEQYF
TRBJ2-1 | TRBV19 | CASTSPGTPNEQFF
TRBJ2-5 | TRBV5-4 | CASSAQETQYF
TRBJ1-3 | TRBV29-1 | CSVEVGDYPAGYTIYF
TRBJ1-5 | TRBV6-6 | CASSRRGGNQPQHF
TRBJ2-7 | TRBV7-2 | CASSHRGYQSYEQYF
TRBJ2-5 | TRBV5-1 | CASSLNGNQETQYF
TRBJ2-5 | TRBV5-1 | CASSLGQGMETQYF
TRBJ2-1 | TRBV27 | CASSLFRTQEQFF
TRBJ2-7 | TRBV7-8 | CASSVTSGRNSYEQYF
TRBJ1-1 | TRBV6-5 | CASSHRGSNTEAFF